This entry features one T cell receptor (beta chain) sequence. The data stem from a study of blood T cell repertoires in COVID-19. Study context: Sources were T cells, B-cell-depleted T cells, or PBMCs; the material itself was cDNA or gDNA.

Using immunoSEQ multiplex PCR, the repertoire was profiled, and TCRdb retains in-frame clones only, with some absent. This table has 90,000 to 130,000 clones, roughly 84% appearing once. V trimming: 2 bases; J trimming: 9 bases; junction bases outside the gene matches: 5. Germline CDR1 SGHAT, CDR2 FQDESV (reference sequence). The CDR3 runs 16 residues. The sample was peripheral blood. The chain joins TRBV11-1 to TRBJ1-6; the match to TRBD1 covers 12 bases. This clonotype was sampled from a woman in her seventies with acute or convalescent COVID-19. CDR3 loop: CASSLSGTGGRSPLHF. In DNA, the CDR3 is TGTGCCAGCAGCTTATCCGGGACAGGGGGCCGTTCACCCCTCCACTTT.